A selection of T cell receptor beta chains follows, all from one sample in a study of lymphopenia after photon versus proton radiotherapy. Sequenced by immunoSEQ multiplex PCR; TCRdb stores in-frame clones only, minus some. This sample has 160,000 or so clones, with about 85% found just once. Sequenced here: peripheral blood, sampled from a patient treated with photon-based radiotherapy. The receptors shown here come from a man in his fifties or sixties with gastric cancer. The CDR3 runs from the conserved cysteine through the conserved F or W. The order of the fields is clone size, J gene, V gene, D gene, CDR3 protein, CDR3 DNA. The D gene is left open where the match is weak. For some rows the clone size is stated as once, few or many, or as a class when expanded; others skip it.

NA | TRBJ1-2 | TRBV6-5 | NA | CASSYSNVVGYGYTF | TGTGCCAGCAGTTACTCGAACGTGGTGGGATATGGCTACACCTTC
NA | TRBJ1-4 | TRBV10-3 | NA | CAIRQIEAEKLFF | TGTGCCATCAGGCAAATCGAGGCGGAAAAACTGTTTTTT
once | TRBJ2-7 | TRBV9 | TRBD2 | CASSVSVFPGGFEQYF | TGTGCCAGCAGCGTAAGCGTATTCCCGGGAGGGTTCGAGCAGTACTTC
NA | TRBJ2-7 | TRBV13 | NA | CASSTTGEEGYEQYF | TGTGCCAGCAGCACAACCGGAGAGGAGGGCTACGAGCAGTACTTC
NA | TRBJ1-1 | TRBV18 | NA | CASSPNMNTEAFF | TGTGCCAGCTCACCCAACATGAACACTGAAGCTTTCTTT
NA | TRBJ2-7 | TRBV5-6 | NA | CASSLGHPSSYEQYF | TGTGCCAGCAGCTTAGGACACCCGAGCTCCTACGAGCAGTACTTC
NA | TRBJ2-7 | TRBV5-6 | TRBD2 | CASSPGLAGSYEQYF | TGTGCCAGCAGCCCTGGACTAGCGGGGTCCTACGAGCAGTACTTC
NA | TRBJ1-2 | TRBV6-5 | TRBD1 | CASSRTGVDYGYTF | TGTGCCAGCAGCCGGACAGGAGTCGACTATGGCTACACCTTC
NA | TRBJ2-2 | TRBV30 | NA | CAWKRGNTGELFF | TGTGCCTGGAAAAGGGGTAACACCGGGGAGCTGTTTTTT
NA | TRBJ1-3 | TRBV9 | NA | CASSVAGLSGNTIYF | TGTGCCAGCAGCGTCGCGGGACTCTCTGGAAACACCATATATTTT
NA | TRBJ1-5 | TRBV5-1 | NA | CASSQMGGGQPQHF | TGCGCCAGCAGTCAAATGGGGGGCGGGCAGCCCCAGCATTTT
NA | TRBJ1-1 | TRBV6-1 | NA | CASSEAQSLKNTEAFF | TGTGCCAGCAGTGAAGCACAGAGCCTAAAAAACACTGAAGCTTTCTTT
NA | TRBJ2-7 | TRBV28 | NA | CASSYVWGSEQYF | TGTGCCAGCAGTTACGTTTGGGGGAGCGAGCAGTACTTC
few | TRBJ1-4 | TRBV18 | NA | CASSQGLSEKLFF | TGTGCCAGCTCACAGGGACTTTCCGAAAAACTGTTTTTT
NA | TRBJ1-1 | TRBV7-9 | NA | CASSAGKYIEEAFF | TGTGCCAGCAGCGCCGGGAAATACATAGAAGAAGCTTTCTTT
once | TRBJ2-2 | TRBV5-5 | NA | CASSPGVSTGELFF | TGTGCCAGCAGCCCCGGGGTGTCCACCGGGGAGCTGTTTTTT
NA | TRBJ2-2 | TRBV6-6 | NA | CASSSSNTGELFF | TGTGCCAGCAGCTCCTCGAACACCGGGGAGCTGTTTTTT
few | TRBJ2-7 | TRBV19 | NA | CASSLSGEKYF | TGTGCCAGTAGCCTATCTGGGGAGAAGTACTTC
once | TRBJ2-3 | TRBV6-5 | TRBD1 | CASSYDRGGGDTQYF | TGTGCCAGCAGTTACGACAGGGGAGGAGGAGATACGCAGTATTTT
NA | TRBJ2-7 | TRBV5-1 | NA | CASSLAAGVSYEQYF | TGCGCCAGCAGCTTGGCCGCAGGGGTCTCCTACGAGCAGTACTTC
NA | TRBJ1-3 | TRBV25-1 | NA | CASSPVGSSGNTIYF | TGTGCCAGCAGCCCCGTCGGCTCCTCTGGAAACACCATATATTTT
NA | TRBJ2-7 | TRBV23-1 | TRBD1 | CASSQSRGDSSYEQYF | TGCGCCAGCAGTCAATCCCGAGGGGACAGCTCCTACGAGCAGTACTTC
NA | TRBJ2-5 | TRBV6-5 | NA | CASSSFRHSQETQYF | TGTGCCAGCAGTTCTTTTAGGCACTCCCAAGAGACCCAGTACTTC
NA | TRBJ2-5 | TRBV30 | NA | CAWKVGQAAETQYF | TGTGCCTGGAAGGTCGGGCAGGCGGCGGAGACCCAGTACTTC
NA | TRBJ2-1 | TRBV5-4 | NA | CASSLAGSSYNEQFF | TGTGCCAGCAGCTTGGCGGGGAGCTCCTACAATGAGCAGTTCTTC
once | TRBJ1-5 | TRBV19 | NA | CASSTWDPARNQPQHF | TGTGCCAGTAGTACCTGGGACCCCGCTCGCAATCAGCCCCAGCATTTT
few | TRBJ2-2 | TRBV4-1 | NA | CASSQAGITGELFF | TGCGCCAGCAGCCAAGCAGGGATCACCGGGGAGCTGTTTTTT
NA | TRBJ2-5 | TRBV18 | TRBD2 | CASSPYTSGASQETQYF | TGTGCCAGCTCACCTTACACTAGCGGGGCTTCCCAAGAGACCCAGTACTTC
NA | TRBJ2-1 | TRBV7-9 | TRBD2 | CASSLGTGLARGGEQFF | TGTGCCAGCAGCTTAGGGACGGGACTAGCCCGAGGAGGTGAGCAGTTCTTC
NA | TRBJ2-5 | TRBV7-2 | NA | CASSRGPAQETQYF | TGTGCCAGCAGCCGGGGCCCGGCCCAGGAGACCCAGTACTTC
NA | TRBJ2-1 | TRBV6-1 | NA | CASSEIGIWDEQFF | TGTGCCAGCAGTGAAATAGGGATCTGGGATGAGCAGTTCTTC
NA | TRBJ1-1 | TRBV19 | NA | CASRGGGNTEAFF | TGTGCCAGTAGAGGAGGAGGGAACACTGAAGCTTTCTTT
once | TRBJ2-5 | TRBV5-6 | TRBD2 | CASSFERTSGSQTQYF | TGTGCCAGCAGCTTTGAAAGGACTAGCGGGAGTCAGACCCAGTACTTC
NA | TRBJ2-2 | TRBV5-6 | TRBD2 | CASSLGASGSTGELFF | TGTGCCAGCAGCTTGGGGGCTAGCGGGAGCACCGGGGAGCTGTTTTTT